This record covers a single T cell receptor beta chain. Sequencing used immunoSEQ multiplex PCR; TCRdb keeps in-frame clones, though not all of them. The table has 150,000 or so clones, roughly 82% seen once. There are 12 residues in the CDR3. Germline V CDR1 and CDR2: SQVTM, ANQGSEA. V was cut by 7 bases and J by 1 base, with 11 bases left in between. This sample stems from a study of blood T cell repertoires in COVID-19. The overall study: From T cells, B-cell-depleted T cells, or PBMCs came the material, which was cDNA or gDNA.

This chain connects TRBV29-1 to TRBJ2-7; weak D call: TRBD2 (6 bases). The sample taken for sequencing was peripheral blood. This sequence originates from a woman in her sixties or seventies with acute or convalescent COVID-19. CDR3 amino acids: CSASRGSYEQYF. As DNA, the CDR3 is TGCAGCGCCTCCCGGGGGTCCTACGAGCAGTACTTC.